The entry below gives a single TCR beta chain sequence along with its context. Its antigen is still unknown. No base quality values were provided; no much bigger clone lies one nucleotide off. In total, roughly 670 healthy bone marrow donors made up the cohort. All cohort members were sampled while nominally healthy, although unrecorded immune exposures were likely present. The donor was CMV seropositive and was included in the group of about 290 seropositive cohort members. Each donor provided a peripheral blood sample, and peripheral blood mononuclear cells were used for TCR beta sequencing. Genomic DNA extraction from the blood cell samples was performed with the Qiagen DNeasy Blood Extraction Kit. The data derive from a study of cytomegalovirus exposure and HLA in healthy donors (dated by TCRdb to 2016 to 2017). About the investigation overall: An earlier analysis of 587 of the donors reported over 250 Gb of sequence data and 117 million unique TCR beta sequences obtained from around 190 million T cells. About 300 gigabases of sequencing data and tens of millions of unique TCR sequences were included in an early release covering roughly 600 HLA-typed donors. Of the roughly 400 genotyped donors, 65% to 90% were placed in the genetic ancestry cluster associated with self-reported Caucasian donors. The study was designed to test whether signatures of past pathogen exposure could be identified by cataloging public T cell receptors. Using immunosequencing, the study profiled T cell repertoires from some 670 subjects and related those repertoires to cytomegalovirus serostatus. A separate validation cohort of approximately 130 different subjects was used in addition to the approximately 670-subject first cohort. To predict cytomegalovirus infection status, the study combined high-throughput TCR immunosequencing, statistical association of individual TCRs with disease status, and machine learning. A later analysis re-examined previously published TCR beta repertoires from more than 550 donors and added high-resolution HLA genotyping to investigate patterns of TCR occurrence. Rather than drawing on any new phenotypic data, the later analysis identified candidate immune exposures from TCR beta sequences and the way those sequences occurred across donors. To decide whether each TCR beta V gene segment behaved as functional or pseudogenic, an earlier analysis of some 600 of the donors relied on high-throughput TCR beta sequencing. Donor age, sex, ethnicity and CMV serostatus were collected together with the repertoire data. A later genetic analysis used genome-wide SNP genotypes for about three fifths of the 666 donors, treating that subset as a discovery cohort. All discovery cohort repertoires had been generated using a single sequencing platform. Class I and class II HLA loci were covered by the typing at four-digit resolution. Typing coverage varied by locus: about 620-630 donors for A, B, C, DRB1 and DQB1; approximately 500 for DQA1; about 570 for DPA1; 400 to 480 for DPB1. About five DR-DQ haplotypes were treated as single units for association and clustering because of strong linkage in the cohort. Among 300 to 500 genotyped donors of the cohort, an average of around 220,000 unique TCR beta nucleotide sequences was sequenced per donor, of which about 20% were non-productive. Study-level results and caveats: A further reported finding was that TCR beta sequences accurately predicted the HLA-A and HLA-B alleles for most subjects in the first cohort. In the study, approximately 150 TCR beta chains were listed as associated with cytomegalovirus. A group of highly shared sequence variants was considered likely to be a technical artifact of the sequencing pipeline. CMV serostatus was the only immune exposure information available for the cohort. Most TCR sequences were seen in very few donors, while some public TCRs were found in many individuals. In a later analysis, TCR association rates were found to vary across HLA loci, with the most associated TCRs seen for DRB1 alleles and the fewest for HLA-C alleles. A later genetic analysis reported fewer N-insertions in productive TCRs among donors in an Asian-associated ancestry cluster than the roughly 690-donor mean. At a false discovery rate of 0.05, a later analysis linked some 18,000 TCR beta sequences to specific HLA alleles. Because HLA typing was unavailable for some donors at each locus, only the typed subset was used in association tests. A later analysis reported that several top co-occurrence clusters appeared linked to parvovirus B19, influenza, CMV and Epstein-Barr virus. An association between a missense DCLRE1C variant and V-gene and J-gene trimming of TCR beta chains was found in a later genetic analysis and replicated in an independent cohort. Presence/absence analyses assumed roughly uniform sequencing depth across donors, an assumption that may not hold. In vitro tests confirmed that a few of the cytomegalovirus-associated TCR beta chains recognize cytomegalovirus antigens. A later analysis found that most CMV-associated TCR beta chains appeared HLA-restricted, with HLA associations seemingly driven largely by CMV exposure. The classifier was reported to diagnose cytomegalovirus status with high specificity and sensitivity in both the original cohort and the validation cohort. Compared with equally common non-associated chains, HLA-associated TCR beta chains in a later analysis were more clonally expanded and had lower generation probabilities. Because counts were too low, seventeen rarely observed V segments, including chromosome 9 orphons, were left out of the earlier analysis of 587 of the donors. The authors suggested that the approach could potentially be generalized to other disease states and immunological phenotypes. In an earlier analysis of some 550 of the donors, most TCR beta V segments were observed in productive rearrangements about 90% or about 30% of the time, broadly matching IMGT annotations. This cohort had only TCR beta chains sequenced, and the lack of alpha or paired-chain data limited which features could be detected. Assigning TCR associations to individual alleles was difficult when HLA alleles, especially DR and DQ, strongly co-occurred. Some IMGT-functional V segments, including TRBV6-2 and TRBV6-3, could not be distinguished by the 87-base-pair reads and were therefore excluded. Linkage disequilibrium might explain the correlated functional status among segregating V segments, but an unknown experimental factor could not be ruled out.

CDR1 LGHNA and CDR2 YNFKEQ are derived from the germline V gene. V loses 0 bases, J loses 5 bases, and the germline ends lie 10 bases apart. The CDR3 holds 14 amino acids from the cysteine to the phenylalanine. Only the CDR3 part of the read is kept: 42 bases, read in frame from the first base. Receptor amplification or capture employed the immunoSEQ multiplex PCR assay. A mixture of 60 forward primers for TCR Vbeta segments and 13 reverse primers for TCR Jbeta segments was used in the multiplex PCR. The CDR3 region of rearranged TCR beta genes was amplified from genomic DNA by a multiplex PCR assay. The amplified TCR beta libraries were sequenced on the Illumina HiSeq System as 87-base-pair reads. The original methods were these. In a later analysis, roughly 80 million unique TCR beta chains were counted across the 650 to 750 repertoires, and roughly 11 million of these chains were shared by at least two donors. A nearest-neighbor algorithm error-corrected the raw reads and collapsed the reads into unique sequences, merging closely related sequences to remove PCR and sequencing errors. To assign V, D and J gene segments, CDR3 sequences were aligned to IMGT reference sequences. For a sequence to be retained, a match of at least six nucleotides to both a V gene segment and a J gene segment was required. A rearrangement was called productive if the CDR3 had no stop codons and remained in frame with V and J, and every other rearrangement was called non-productive. Following IMGT convention, CDR3 was defined as the stretch from the second conserved V-encoded cysteine to the conserved J-encoded phenylalanine. In an earlier analysis of more than 550 of the donors, sequences lacking an unambiguous match to a single V gene segment were excluded. An earlier analysis of fewer than 750 of the donors classified V segments as functional when productive rearrangements were above 56.7% and as segregating when the standard deviation between donors was above 5%. A statistical classification framework was built for diagnosing cytomegalovirus status from the catalog of TCR beta chain sequences. In a later analysis, V and J genes were assigned by comparing TCR nucleotide sequences against IMGT/GENE-DB human TR gene sequences. The TCRdist pipeline was used in a later analysis to assign CDR3 sequences and most-parsimonious VDJ recombination scenarios. In a later analysis, each TCR beta chain was defined by its CDR3 amino acid sequence together with its V-gene family, and reads lacking a unique V-gene family were excluded. To address suspected cross-contamination and a sequencing artifact, a later analysis removed some 620 highly shared, low-generation-probability nucleotide sequences. In a later analysis, a clonal expansion index for each public chain was calculated from normalized within-repertoire ranks of inferred template counts. In a later analysis, generation probabilities were computed using a VDJ recombination model fitted to out-of-frame rearrangements, and the results were checked against IGoR. Hypergeometric tests were used in a later analysis to score TCR-TCR, TCR-HLA and TCR-CMV co-occurrence, with a repertoire-size bias correction applied to the TCR pairs. False discovery rates were estimated in a later analysis by permuting HLA or CMV assignments 20 times. In a later analysis, co-occurring TCRs were grouped with DBSCAN, and TCRdist sequence similarity was added when clustering was performed within HLA-allele-positive subsets. Repertoires with fewer than 30,000 or more than 120,000 public chains, plus five repertoires with anomalous nucleotide sharing, were excluded from co-occurrence clustering. TCRdb obtained this table from immuneACCESS and retained in-frame rearrangements with V and J assigned. These tables miss some clones; where compared with another copy, unresolved V genes account for less than half of the shortfall, and the remainder is unexplained. V and J calls and clone size are copied from that table; D and trimming were computed from the DNA. Recorded for this sample are about 160,000 clones; roughly 80% of them occurred a single time. The biggest ten clones account for roughly 7.7% of the sample.

The material sequenced was PBMCs. The chain couples TRBV4-2 to TRBJ1-2; the D gene lacks a confident call. The TCR comes from a woman in her 30s in good health and CMV-seropositive. CDR3 region: CASSQDLDIYGYTF. The DNA sequence follows: TGTGCCAGCAGCCAAGATCTAGATATATATGGCTACACCTTC.